The 22 T cell receptor beta chains in this list originate from one sample, sequenced in a study of T cells in Graves' hyperthyroidism and ophthalmopathy. The CDR3 regions of TCR beta were amplified from RNA transcripts. The HTBI primer set drove a first-round RT-PCR of the TCR CDR3. Each CDR3 protein gets one entry after TCRdb re-called the multiplex PCR reads with MiXCR. The sample carries 470,000 or so distinct CDR3 sequences, about a fifth recorded once. Sequencing was performed on blood. These receptors were collected from a young man with Graves' hyperthyroidism.

This clonotype came up many times. The junction shows a germline mismatch at one end, possibly a read error. The chain carries TRBV5-5 and TRBJ2-2, with D perhaps TRBD1 or TRBD2 (5 bases each). Germline V gene sequence: CDR1 SGHKS, CDR2 YYEKEE (reference sequence). The CDR3 has 14 amino acids. CDR3 in amino acids: CASSPTRGTGELLF. The CDR3 DNA is TGTGCCAGCAGCCCGACACGAGGGACCGGGGAGCTGCTTTTT. The full variable domain, its missing parts supplied by reference TRBV5-5 and TRBJ2-2, is DAGVTQSPTHLIKTRGQQVTLRCSPISGHKSVSWYQQVLGQGPQFIFQYYEKEERGRGNFPDRFSARQFPNYSSELNVNALLLGDSALYLCASSPTRGTGELLFGEGSRLTVL.

Turning to this clonotype: A clone one base away is much larger, so this may be a read error. The J gene is TRBJ1-5, the V gene TRBV27, with D unresolved. The CDR3 is 17 residues long. CDR1 and CDR2 from the germline V gene are MNHEY and SMNVEV (reference sequence). CDR3 protein: CAGSLFRIGYSNQPQHF. Written as DNA, the CDR3 is TGTGCCGGCAGTTTATTTCGTATCGGGTATAGCAATCAGCCCCAGCATTTT.

This clonotype came up many times. V and J are TRBV15 and TRBJ1-5; D is undetermined. Deletions cut 0 bases from V and 9 bases from J, with 12 bases between. This CDR3 is 14 amino acids long. Germline V gene data show CDR1 as LNHNV and CDR2 as YYDKDF (reference sequence). The chain's CDR3 is CATSRDLESGPQHF. The DNA of the CDR3 is TGTGCCACCAGCAGAGATCTAGAGAGCGGGCCCCAGCATTTT.

This clonotype was seen only a few times. The rearrangement links TRBV7-2 to TRBJ2-5; the D is unclear. With 1 base removed from V and 5 bases from J, the gap between germline ends came to 17 bases. This CDR3 region has 16 residues. CDR1 and CDR2 from the germline V gene are SGHTA and FQGNSA. The CDR3 region is CASSLVGLALRETQYF. CDR3 coding DNA: TGTGCCAGCAGCTTAGTAGGATTAGCCCTGCGGGAGACCCAGTACTTC.

This clonotype was observed a few times. The genes are TRBV2 and TRBJ2-3; the match to TRBD2 covers 8 bases. CDR1 is SNHLY and CDR2 is FYNNEI in the germline V gene. The CDR3 extends over 16 amino acids. The V segment lost 6 bases and the J segment 0 bases; nucleotides outside the gene matches: 8. CDR3 DNA sequence: TGTGCCAGCAGCCCAGCGGGGGAATCTAGCACAGATACGCAGTATTTT. Residues: CASSPAGESSTDTQYF.

This clonotype occurred a few times. The gene calls are TRBV2 and TRBJ1-1; D unresolved. The germline V and J ends were trimmed by 6 bases and 7 bases, with 12 bases remaining between them. CDR1 is SNHLY and CDR2 is FYNNEI in the germline V gene. This CDR3 spans 12 amino acids. The CDR3 region is CASRPAYLEAFF. The CDR3 DNA follows: TGTGCCAGCAGACCCGCTTACCTTGAAGCTTTCTTT.

This clonotype was seen at least ten times. The rearrangement links TRBV28 to TRBJ1-2; 7 bases are a match to TRBD1. The length of the CDR3 is 13 residues. Germline V CDR1 and CDR2: MDHEN, SYDVKM. The ends lost 3 bases at V and 7 bases at J; junction bases unmatched: 5. Here the CDR3 reads CASSFYRGGGYTF. The CDR3 DNA reads as TGTGCCAGCAGTTTCTACAGGGGTGGTGGCTACACCTTC.

This clonotype was picked up a small number of times. One junction end disagrees with the germline gene, perhaps due to a read error. The J gene is TRBJ1-2, the V gene TRBV12-3 or TRBV12-4; TRBD1 agrees at 9 bases. The CDR3 is made up of 15 amino acids. The CDR3 sequence is CASSLAPGQGYGYTF. The CDR3 DNA follows: TGCGCCAGCAGCTTGGCCCCGGGACAGGGATATGGCTACACCTTC.

Many counts were recorded for this clonotype. V is TRBV9 and J is TRBJ1-2, with D possibly being TRBD1 (5 bases). The length of the CDR3 is 15 residues. CDR1 is SGDLS, CDR2 YYNGEE, per germline. V lost 3 bases to trimming and J lost 4 bases, with 16 bases between them. CDR3 nucleotide sequence: TGTGCCAGCAGCGAGGGGTCGTTTAGGGCCTATGGCTACACCTTC. Its protein product is CASSEGSFRAYGYTF.

The rearrangement links TRBV14 to TRBJ1-1; D is ambiguous. Germline CDR1 SGHDN, CDR2 FVKESK. This CDR3 has 16 amino acids. V gave up 1 base and J gave up 1 base, with 13 bases separating them. The CDR3 DNA follows: TGTGCCAGCAGCCAAGGGAGGGCGGGGAGGAACACTGAAGCTTTCTTT. Amino acid sequence: CASSQGRAGRNTEAFF.

This clonotype was seen many times. This chain links TRBV19 with TRBJ1-1; 8 bases agree with TRBD1. Germline V gene lookup returns CDR1 LNHDA and CDR2 SQIVND (reference sequence). The CDR3 covers 15 residues. The V gene end was trimmed by 4 bases and the J gene end by 6 bases; junction bases not matched to a gene: 10. CDR3 region: CASSRLQGGMAEAFF. CDR3 coding DNA: TGTGCCAGTAGTAGACTACAGGGGGGGATGGCTGAAGCTTTCTTT.

This chain connects TRBV12-3 or TRBV12-4 to TRBJ2-7, with 9 bases matching TRBD2. V was clipped by 1 base and J by 2 bases; unmatched bases: 6. The length of the CDR3 is 16 residues. The CDR3 nucleotides read TGTGCCAGCAGTTTAGGGGCGGGACTAGCAGCCTACGAGCAGTACTTC. Its protein is CASSLGAGLAAYEQYF.

This clonotype was detected many times. The rearrangement links TRBV12-3 or TRBV12-4 to TRBJ1-1, with D possibly TRBD1 on 5 matching bases. This CDR3 region has 15 residues. V dropped 0 bases and J dropped 12 bases, with 20 bases sitting between them. CDR3 loop: CASSLAPAGTVRPFF. For the CDR3, the DNA is TGTGCCAGCAGTTTAGCCCCTGCAGGGACTGTTAGACCTTTCTTT.

V and J are TRBV12-3 or TRBV12-4 and TRBJ1-2; D not certain. CDR3 size: 16 residues. The germline V and J ends were trimmed by 5 bases and 1 base, with 17 bases remaining between them. CDR3 DNA sequence: TGTGCCAGCAGTCCCGGACGGCGCACCATTAACTATGGCTACACCTTC. Translated, it gives CASSPGRRTINYGYTF.

At least ten counts were recorded for this clonotype. The chain couples TRBV19 to TRBJ2-5; D perhaps matches TRBD2 (5 bases). The CDR3 totals 13 residues. Germline V gives CDR1 LNHDA, CDR2 SQIVND (reference sequence). The V end was cut by 5 bases, the J end by 4 bases, with 11 bases between. In nucleotides, the CDR3 is TGTGCCAGTAGTCCTCGGACTTCAGAGACCCAGTACTTC. This codes for CASSPRTSETQYF.

This chain links TRBV30 with TRBJ1-3; TRBD1 aligns across 7 bases. CDR1 is GTSNPN and CDR2 is SVGIG in the germline V gene (reference sequence). The CDR3 totals 12 residues. The V segment lost 5 bases and the J segment 2 bases; nucleotides outside the gene matches: 0. The CDR3 here is CAWGTAGNTIYF. The CDR3, as DNA: TGTGCCTGGGGGACAGCTGGAAACACCATATATTTT. Variable domain in full (rest from reference TRBV30 and TRBJ1-3): SQTIHQWPATLVQPVGSPLSLECTVEGTSNPNLYWYRQAAGRGLQLLFYSVGIGQISSEVPQNLSASRPQDRQFILSSKKLLLSDSGFYLCAWGTAGNTIYFGEGSWLTVV.

At least ten counts were recorded for this clonotype. V is TRBV6-1 and J is TRBJ2-3, with D tentatively TRBD1 (6 bases). Per the germline V gene, CDR1 is MNHNS and CDR2 is SASEGT. Between the trimmed V and J ends, which lost 10 bases and 2 bases, there was a span of 13 bases. The CDR3 runs 13 residues. CDR3 loop: CAISDSLTDTQYF. DNA of the CDR3: TGTGCCATCTCGGACAGCCTCACAGATACGCAGTATTTT.

This clonotype was recorded many times. The genes are TRBV19 and TRBJ2-7; 8 nucleotides line up with TRBD1. The germline gives CDR1 LNHDA, CDR2 SQIVND (reference sequence). The J segment lost 2 bases and the V segment lost 6 bases, leaving 3 bases of the junction unmatched. The CDR3 contains 13 residues. DNA of the CDR3: TGTGCCAGTAGCGGGACAGGCCCCTACGAGCAGTACTTC. It is translated as CASSGTGPYEQYF.

There are many counts of this clonotype. The chain is built from TRBV6-1 and TRBJ1-2, with D unclear. From germline, CDR1 is MNHNS and CDR2 SASEGT. The V gene lost 7 bases and the J gene lost 7 bases, with 10 bases spanning the gap. The CDR3 totals 11 residues. The CDR3 DNA is TGTGCCAGCACTGCTAAGGGTGGCTACACCTTC. It specifies CASTAKGGYTF.

The sample holds many counts of this clonotype. V gene TRBV27 combines with J gene TRBJ1-5; 7 nucleotides agree with TRBD1. CDR3 size: 14 residues. Germline CDR1 and CDR2: MNHEY and SMNVEV (reference sequence). Trimming at V came to 5 bases and at J to 6 bases, leaving 7 bases not matched to a gene. Here the CDR3 reads CASSPYRGFQPQHF. The CDR3 DNA reads as TGTGCCAGCAGTCCATACAGGGGCTTTCAGCCCCAGCATTTT.

There are many counts of this clonotype. The chain links TRBV19 to TRBJ1-1; TRBD1 matches at 7 bases. The CDR3 extends over 15 amino acids. Germline trimming cut 7 bases from V and 4 bases from J; bases unmatched to any gene: 12. Germline CDR1 reads LNHDA; CDR2 reads SQIVND (reference sequence). CDR3 amino acids: CASTLRRGLGTEAFF. The CDR3 nucleotides read TGTGCCAGTACCCTTCGGAGGGGGCTGGGCACTGAAGCTTTCTTT.

This clonotype appeared a few times. The rearrangement links TRBV11-1 to TRBJ2-7, with 11 nucleotides matching TRBD2. CDR3 length: 18 residues. CDR1 is SGHAT and CDR2 is FQDESV in the germline V gene (reference sequence). V dropped 5 bases and J dropped 1; count of bases not matched to a gene: 13. This CDR3 reads CASSPRLPGTSGSYEQYF. CDR3 coding DNA: TGTGCCAGCAGCCCACGTCTCCCAGGGACTAGCGGTTCCTACGAGCAGTACTTC.